The 7 T cell receptor beta chains below were found in one sample sequenced in a study of T cell repertoires in cytomegalovirus infection. TCRdb reprocessed the reads with MiXCR, giving one entry per CDR3 protein. Of around 140,000 distinct CDR3 sequences in the sample, under 8% were seen once. Input material: PBMCs. These receptor sequences come from a human donor in good health (CMV status not recorded). Some clones in this sample may be carry-over from other donors' samples.

This chain connects TRBV14 to TRBJ1-2; D uncertain. The CDR3 is 16 residues long. V dropped 0 bases and J dropped 5 bases, with 16 bases sitting between them. The germline gives CDR1 SGHDN, CDR2 FVKESK. The CDR3 DNA reads as TGTGCCAGCAGCCAAGAGAGCGACCTTACTATATATGGCTACACCTTC. It specifies CASSQESDLTIYGYTF.

This clonotype was picked up many times. The chain is built from TRBV7-2 and TRBJ2-4, with 10 nucleotides matching TRBD2. Trimming removed 8 bases from V and 3 bases from J; junction bases left unmatched: 7. This CDR3 has 15 residues. CDR1 SGHTA and CDR2 FQGNSA come from the germline V gene. Here the CDR3 reads CASAELAGFKNIQYF. The CDR3 DNA sequence: TGTGCCAGCGCAGAACTAGCGGGGTTCAAAAACATTCAGTACTTC.

This clonotype was recorded at least ten times. V is TRBV7-9 and J is TRBJ2-7; perhaps TRBD2 as D (5 bases). Trimming stripped 3 bases from V and 3 bases from J, with 6 bases between. Germline-derived CDR1 and CDR2 are SEHNR and FQNEAQ (reference sequence). The CDR3 is 12 residues long. In DNA form, the CDR3 reads TGTGCCAGCAGCTTCAGCGGCTACGAGCAGTACTTC. Protein: CASSFSGYEQYF.

This clonotype was seen ten or more times. This rearrangement joins TRBV12-3 or TRBV12-4 to TRBJ1-1; no clear D. The V and J ends lost 1 base and 5 bases respectively, with 5 bases between them. The CDR3 is 12 amino acids. The CDR3 nucleotides read TGTGCCAGCAGTTTAGGGAGAACTGAAGCTTTCTTT. As protein: CASSLGRTEAFF.

This clonotype was observed a few times. The chain carries TRBV4-1 and TRBJ2-5; a possible D gene is TRBD1 (5 bases). There are 14 residues in the CDR3. Germline V gene lookup returns CDR1 MGHRA and CDR2 YSYEKL. V lost 4 bases and J 4 bases, leaving 13 bases between the germline ends. As DNA, the CDR3 is TGCGCCAGCAGCCTTGGGGCGGTTCGAGAGACCCAGTACTTC. It codes for CASSLGAVRETQYF.

Many counts were recorded for this clonotype. The genes are TRBV7-2 and TRBJ1-1, with TRBD1 as a possible D gene (6 bases). This CDR3 is built from 18 residues. CDR1 is SGHTA and CDR2 is FQGNSA in the germline V gene. V was shortened by 3 bases and J by 4 bases, with 24 bases between the two germline ends. CDR3 coding DNA: TGTGCCAGCAGCTTGAATGGGAGACAGGCAACGCATGGCACTGAAGCTTTCTTT. It is translated as CASSLNGRQATHGTEAFF.

This clonotype appeared many times. The V and J genes are TRBV19 and TRBJ2-5; D assignment may be TRBD1 or TRBD2 (6 bases each). V was trimmed by 5 bases and J by 2 bases, leaving 21 bases between them. CDR1 LNHDA and CDR2 SQIVND come from the germline V gene (reference sequence). The CDR3 loop spans 17 amino acids. CDR3 region: CASSAPGGGAYQETQYF. The CDR3 nucleotides read TGTGCCAGTAGTGCCCCCGGAGGGGGAGCTTATCAAGAGACCCAGTACTTC.